What follows describes a single T cell receptor (beta chain). Germline loops: CDR1 MNHEY, CDR2 SVGAGI. Between the trimmed V and J ends, which lost 5 bases and 4 bases, there was a span of 17 bases. This CDR3 spans 15 amino acids. Per the study methods: Reference gene primer amplification gave nucleated cell count estimates. Here immunoSEQ multiplex PCR was the method, and the copy in TCRdb shows in-frame clones only, minus some. That table supplies the V and J calls and clone size; D and trimming were determined from the DNA. The sample lists fewer than 650,000 clones; 85% to 90% were seen once. Seattle-derived patients entered the study during active infection and were followed longitudinally. This entry is derived from a study of blood T cell repertoires in COVID-19. Study background: Italy, Spain and the United States were the sources of the convalescent and acute COVID-19 samples. From T cells, B-cell-depleted T cells, or PBMCs came the material, which was cDNA or gDNA.

The V gene is TRBV6-5, the J gene TRBJ1-2; D ambiguous. The receptor comes from a woman between 45 and 60 years old with COVID-19, enrolled during active disease. Sequencing was performed on peripheral blood. This CDR3 is CASSPLDYRGYGYTF. DNA for the CDR3: TGTGCCAGCAGTCCCCTCGACTATCGGGGCTATGGCTACACCTTC.